The TCR beta chain under discussion was sequenced for a study of blood T cell repertoires in COVID-19. About the research overall: Collection of acute and convalescent COVID-19 samples took place in the United States, Italy and Spain. Sources were T cells, B-cell-depleted T cells, or PBMCs; the material itself was cDNA or gDNA.

Profiling relied on immunoSEQ multiplex PCR, and the TCRdb table lists in-frame clones only, not all of them. The sample contains 200,000 to 250,000 clones, approximately 80% of which appear only once. This TCR was recovered from a man aged 35 to 55 who had recovered from COVID-19. The specimen was PBMCs or T cells enriched from blood (not recorded which).

The CDR3 DNA follows: TGTGCTAGTGGTCCTGGACAGAGAAGGAATGAAAAACTGTTTTTT. Protein: CASGPGQRRNEKLFF. The V gene is TRBV12-5, the J gene TRBJ1-4; D may be TRBD1 (6 bases). V lost 5 bases, J lost 5 bases, and 15 bases lay in between. CDR1 is LGHNT, CDR2 FRNRAP, per germline. The CDR3 has 15 residues.